A selection of T cell receptor beta chains follows, all from one sample in a study of molecular identifiers for immune sequencing clone quantification. One entry per CDR3 protein, called by TCRdb with MiXCR from the PCR reads. Of hundreds of thousands of distinct CDR3 sequences in the sample, 20% were seen once. Sequencing was carried out using naive CD8+ T cells from blood, with Jurkat cell RNA spiked in. These TCRs come from a human donor in good health. Some libraries in this study had Jurkat cell RNA spiked in. CDR3s include the opening cysteine and the closing phenylalanine or tryptophan. Fields, in order: V gene, D gene, clone size, J gene, CDR3 DNA, CDR3 protein. The D gene is left open where the match is weak. Not all rows give a size; the values are once, few, many and, for expanded clones, a class.

TRBV9	NA	many	TRBJ2-4	TGTGCCAGCAAGGGAGCCAAAAACATTCAGTACTTC	CASKGAKNIQYF
TRBV19	NA	NA	TRBJ2-1	TGTGCCAGTAGTGTCGACAGTCCGGGTGAGCAGTTCTTC	CASSVDSPGEQFF
TRBV6-5	NA	NA	TRBJ2-7	TGTGCCAGCAGTCAAAACGTGTATTCGAGTGACGAGCAGTACTTC	CASSQNVYSSDEQYF
TRBV6-2/TRBV6-3	TRBD1	few	TRBJ1-2	TGTGCCAGCACCACTAAAATCCGGGACAGGGCCTATGGCTACACCTTC	CASTTKIRDRAYGYTF
TRBV5-8	NA	NA	TRBJ1-2	TGTGCCAGCAGCTTACTGGGGTCCGGGACACAGTTGTATGGCTACACCTTC	CASSLLGSGTQLYGYTF
TRBV6-2/TRBV6-3	TRBD1	NA	TRBJ1-2	TGTGCCAGCAGTTACCCGGACAGGGAAGAGGGCTACACCTTC	CASSYPDREEGYTF
TRBV30	NA	many	TRBJ2-3	TGTGCCTGGGCTAGCGGCACAGATACGCAGTATTTT	CAWASGTDTQYF
TRBV14	TRBD2	many	TRBJ2-3	TGTGCCAGCAGCCAGACACCGGGACTAGCGGTAGAGAGCACAGATACGCAGTATTTT	CASSQTPGLAVESTDTQYF
TRBV6-5	NA	few	TRBJ2-2	TGTGCCAGCAGTTACTCTACGGGTCGTTCCGGGGAGCTGTTTTTT	CASSYSTGRSGELFF
TRBV7-9	NA	NA	TRBJ1-2	TGTGCCAGCAGCCCCCCCCGCGGACAGCCGGATCCGTATGGCTACACCTTC	CASSPPRGQPDPYGYTF
TRBV5-1	NA	many	TRBJ2-7	TGCGCCAGCAGCTTCGTGGGGCATGGCTACGAGCAGTACTTC	CASSFVGHGYEQYF
TRBV7-9	NA	few	TRBJ1-4	TGTGCCAGCAGCCCGGTTCAGGGTCGACCTAATGAAAAACTGTTTTTT	CASSPVQGRPNEKLFF
TRBV4-1	NA	many	TRBJ1-5	TGCGCCAGCAGCCACCGGGACGGATTCAATCAGCCCCAGCATTTT	CASSHRDGFNQPQHF
TRBV20-1	NA	few	TRBJ2-7	TGCAGTGCTAGAGCGGGGCGGGGGCCTTCCTACGAGCAGTACTTC	CSARAGRGPSYEQYF
TRBV6-2/TRBV6-3	NA	many	TRBJ1-1	TGTGCCAGCAGTTATGGGCGGGGGCTTACTGAAGCTTTCTTT	CASSYGRGLTEAFF
TRBV20-1	NA	NA	TRBJ1-4	TGCAGTGCTAGTAGAGGTCCCCTGTTTTTT	CSASRGPLFF
TRBV15	NA	few	TRBJ2-3	TGTGCCACCATCGGAGGGCCGGGGGGCACAGATACGCAGTATTTT	CATIGGPGGTDTQYF
TRBV19	TRBD1	NA	TRBJ2-1	TGTGCCAGTAGTGTGGACAGGGGCTCCTACAATGAGCAGTTCTTC	CASSVDRGSYNEQFF
TRBV30	NA	many	TRBJ2-7	TGTGCCTGGAGTTATGACAGTTCCCAATACTACGAGCAGTACTTC	CAWSYDSSQYYEQYF
TRBV19	TRBD1	many	TRBJ1-1	TGTGCCAGTAGTATGATTTTCGACAGGGGGCTTTCGGACACTGAAGCTTTCTTT	CASSMIFDRGLSDTEAFF
TRBV20-1	TRBD2	few	TRBJ2-1	TGCAGTGTCTACGAAGGGACTAGCGGGCCCAATGAGCAGTTCTTC	CSVYEGTSGPNEQFF
TRBV4-3	NA	many	TRBJ2-3	TGCGCCAGCGGTGATGGCACAGATACGCAGTATTTT	CASGDGTDTQYF
TRBV7-9	NA	many	TRBJ1-5	TGTGCCAGCGGAGACAGCCTCAATCAGCCCCAGCATTTT	CASGDSLNQPQHF
TRBV9	NA	few	TRBJ1-1	TGTGCCAGCAGCACCGGGGGGAGCACTGAAGCTTTCTTT	CASSTGGSTEAFF
TRBV28	TRBD1	many	TRBJ2-7	TGTGCCAGCAGTTTTCCGGACAGGGTGCCCTACGAGCAGTACTTC	CASSFPDRVPYEQYF
TRBV6-5	NA	many	TRBJ1-6	TGTGCCAGCAGCAAGGGGCCGAAGCTCTATAATTCACCCCTCCACTTT	CASSKGPKLYNSPLHF
TRBV25-1	NA	NA	TRBJ2-1	TGTGCCAGCAGTTGGCGAAGCCCCTACAATGAGCAGTTCTTC	CASSWRSPYNEQFF
TRBV6-5	NA	many	TRBJ2-7	TGTGCCAGCAGCCCCACCGGGATCCGAAGCCACGAGCAGTACTTC	CASSPTGIRSHEQYF
TRBV27	NA	many	TRBJ2-7	TGTGCCAGCAGTTTCGGACCTTACTACGAGCAGTACTTC	CASSFGPYYEQYF
TRBV13	NA	many	TRBJ1-2	TGTGCCAGCAGCTCCAGGGGCGGACAGACGCTAAACTATGGCTACACCTTC	CASSSRGGQTLNYGYTF
TRBV2	TRBD1	many	TRBJ2-7	TGTGCCAGCAGTGAAGCGCTTGTCTCGACAGGGGCCTACGACGAGCAGTACTTC	CASSEALVSTGAYDEQYF
TRBV6-2/TRBV6-3	TRBD2	NA	TRBJ2-2	TGTGCCAGTATGGGACTAGAAGACACCGGGGAGCTGTTTTTT	CASMGLEDTGELFF
TRBV30	NA	many	TRBJ2-3	TGTGCCTGGAGTTTAGGTACAGATACGCAGTATTTT	CAWSLGTDTQYF
TRBV9	NA	NA	TRBJ1-2	TGTGCCAGCAGCGTCCAGGGGAGTGGCTACACCTTC	CASSVQGSGYTF
TRBV2	NA	many	TRBJ2-5	TGTGCCAGCAGTGAAGCGGGTGACTATCTCCAAGAGACCCAGTACTTC	CASSEAGDYLQETQYF
TRBV29-1	NA	few	TRBJ2-5	TGCAGCGTTGTCAGGGATGTATGGGAGACCCAGTACTTC	CSVVRDVWETQYF
TRBV5-6	NA	NA	TRBJ2-7	TGTGCCAGCAGCTTGGCGCTAGGTTCGGGGGAGTACTTC	CASSLALGSGEYF
TRBV20-1	TRBD1	many	TRBJ2-3	TGCAGTGCCCCGAAGTGGGACAGTAACACAGATACGCAGTATTTT	CSAPKWDSNTDTQYF
TRBV5-1	NA	many	TRBJ2-7	TGCGCCAGCAGCTTGCTAGACTTCGGGGGCGAGCAGTACTTC	CASSLLDFGGEQYF
TRBV27	NA	NA	TRBJ2-3	TGTGCCAGCAGCCCTCCCGGACGAGTCACAGATACGCAGTATTTT	CASSPPGRVTDTQYF
TRBV6-2/TRBV6-3	NA	few	TRBJ1-1	TGTGCCAGCAGTTACACCGTGCTGAACACTGAAGCTTTCTTT	CASSYTVLNTEAFF
TRBV28	TRBD2	many	TRBJ2-1	TGTGCCAGCAGCGCCGAGGCTAGCGGGAGGGGTGGACTCTTC	CASSAEASGRGGLF
TRBV5-6	NA	many	TRBJ2-7	TGTGCCAGCAGCTTGGAGGCCCGGGCGGGGTCCTACGAGCAGTACTTC	CASSLEARAGSYEQYF
TRBV5-6	NA	many	TRBJ2-6	TGTGCCAGCAGCCCGGGGACCGTAATATACTCCGGGGCCAACGTCCTGACTTTC	CASSPGTVIYSGANVLTF